The 9 T cell receptor beta chains listed next were all sequenced from one sample in a study of blood T cell repertoires in COVID-19. Assay used: immunoSEQ multiplex PCR; TCRdb lists only in-frame clones, some missing. The data hold hundreds of thousands of clones, with around 90% observed a single time. Sequencing was performed on PBMCs or T cells enriched from blood (not recorded which). These receptors were collected from a woman aged 45-65 years who had recovered from COVID-19.

DNA for the CDR3: TGTGCCAGCAGCCGGGAGGAGGTAGATACGCAGTATTTT. Protein sequence: CASSREEVDTQYF. This chain links TRBV5-5 with TRBJ2-3; 7 nucleotides line up with TRBD2. The CDR3 covers 13 residues. Looked up from germline, CDR1 is SGHKS and CDR2 is YYEKEE (reference sequence). Trimming at V came to 4 bases and at J to 5 bases, leaving 4 bases not matched to a gene.

This clone showed up just a few times. The CDR3 spells CASSQDSRNQPQHF. The CDR3 bases are TGCGCCAGCAGCCAAGATAGCAGAAATCAGCCCCAGCATTTT. This sequence joins TRBV4-3 and TRBJ1-5; D call uncertain. Trimming pared 0 bases from V and 4 bases from J, leaving 7 bases between. This CDR3 is built from 14 residues. The germline CDR1 and CDR2 sequences are LGHNA and YSLEER.

This chain uses TRBV27 with TRBJ2-7, with 14 bases aligning to TRBD2. The CDR3 is made up of 16 amino acids. Germline V gene data show CDR1 as MNHEY and CDR2 as SMNVEV (reference sequence). The J segment lost 4 bases and the V segment lost 5 bases, leaving 7 bases of the junction unmatched. The CDR3 spells CASSNAGLAGEYEQYF. The DNA for the CDR3 is TGTGCCAGCAGTAACGCGGGACTAGCGGGAGAATACGAGCAGTACTTC.

The V and J genes are TRBV5-1 and TRBJ1-3, with 9 bases fitting TRBD1. The junction had 5 bases not matched to a gene; V was cut back by 4 bases and J by 0 bases. The CDR3 sequence is 16 residues long. Looked up from germline, CDR1 is SGHRS and CDR2 is YFSETQ. The CDR3 region has the DNA TGCGCCAGCAGCGAAACGGGACAGGGCTCTGGAAACACCATATATTTT. This translates into CASSETGQGSGNTIYF.

The V and J genes are TRBV7-9 and TRBJ1-3; no clear D gene. Germline V lookup: CDR1 SEHNR, CDR2 FQNEAQ (reference sequence). The ends were cut back, 5 bases at V and 4 bases at J, with 18 bases in the middle. The CDR3 has 16 amino acids. The CDR3 here is CASSAPGRAPGNTIYF. In DNA, the CDR3 is TGTGCCAGCAGCGCCCCCGGTCGCGCTCCCGGAAACACCATATATTTT.

The genes are TRBV19 and TRBJ1-1, with TRBD1 matching over 7 bases. The CDR3 length is 14 residues. Looked up from germline, CDR1 is LNHDA and CDR2 is SQIVND (reference sequence). V gave up 6 bases and J gave up 0 bases; unmatched junction bases: 4. The CDR3 DNA follows: TGTGCCAGTAGGGAGGGGGCTCTGAACACTGAAGCTTTCTTT. This codes for CASREGALNTEAFF.

This chain uses TRBV18 with TRBJ1-5, with D unclear. Trimming removed 1 base from V and 5 bases from J, with 6 bases in between. Germline V gives CDR1 KGHSH, CDR2 LQKENI. The CDR3 is 13 amino acids. The CDR3 region is CASSPRLDQPQHF. In DNA, the CDR3 is TGTGCCAGCTCACCACGGCTCGATCAGCCCCAGCATTTT.

CDR3 residues: CASSGLSSGNTIYF. Here the CDR3 DNA reads TGTGCCAGTTCGGGGTTGTCTTCTGGAAACACCATATATTTT. The J gene is TRBJ1-3, the V gene TRBV19; D is uncertain. The ends were cut back, 8 bases at V and 1 base at J, with 12 bases in the middle. CDR3 size: 14 residues. CDR1 LNHDA and CDR2 SQIVND come from the germline V gene (reference sequence).

The J gene is TRBJ2-1, the V gene TRBV7-3, with D maybe TRBD2 (5 bases). The CDR3 has 18 residues. The V gene's germline CDR1 is SGHTA and CDR2 FQGTGA. The germline V and J ends were trimmed by 1 base and 2 bases, with 18 bases remaining between them. CDR3 in DNA: TGTGCCAGCAGCTTAATGGCACCGGACGGGAAAACCTACAATGAGCAGTTCTTC. This gives the protein CASSLMAPDGKTYNEQFF.